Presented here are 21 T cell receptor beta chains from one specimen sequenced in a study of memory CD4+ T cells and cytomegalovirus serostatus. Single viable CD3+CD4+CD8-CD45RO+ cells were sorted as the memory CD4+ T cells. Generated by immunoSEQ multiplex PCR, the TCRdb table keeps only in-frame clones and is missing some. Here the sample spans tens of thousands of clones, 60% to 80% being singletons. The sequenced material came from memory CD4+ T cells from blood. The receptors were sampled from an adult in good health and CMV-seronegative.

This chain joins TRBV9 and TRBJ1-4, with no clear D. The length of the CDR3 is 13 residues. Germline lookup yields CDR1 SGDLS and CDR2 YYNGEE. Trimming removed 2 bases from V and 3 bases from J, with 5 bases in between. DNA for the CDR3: TGTGCCAGCAGCGTCTCGTCTAATGAAAAACTGTTTTTT. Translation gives CASSVSSNEKLFF.

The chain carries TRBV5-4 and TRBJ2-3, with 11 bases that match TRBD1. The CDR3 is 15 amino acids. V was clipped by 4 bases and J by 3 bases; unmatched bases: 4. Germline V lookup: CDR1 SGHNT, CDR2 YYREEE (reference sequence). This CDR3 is CASSQGQGVTDTQYF. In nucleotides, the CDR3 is TGTGCCAGCAGCCAGGGACAGGGGGTAACAGATACGCAGTATTTT. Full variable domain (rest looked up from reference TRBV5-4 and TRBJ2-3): ETGVTQSPTHLIKTRGQQVTLRCSSQSGHNTVSWYQQALGQGPQFIFQYYREEENGRGNFPPRFSGLQFPNYSSELNVNALELDDSALYLCASSQGQGVTDTQYFGPGTRLTVL.

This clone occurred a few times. The CDR3 loop is CASSFGHPGDTQYF. The CDR3 nucleotides are TGCGCCAGCAGCTTTGGTCACCCTGGCGATACGCAGTATTTT. The chain joins TRBV5-1 to TRBJ2-3; no clear D gene. Trimming removed 2 bases at V and 6 bases at J, with 13 bases between. This CDR3 region has 14 residues. Germline V CDR1 and CDR2: SGHRS, YFSETQ.

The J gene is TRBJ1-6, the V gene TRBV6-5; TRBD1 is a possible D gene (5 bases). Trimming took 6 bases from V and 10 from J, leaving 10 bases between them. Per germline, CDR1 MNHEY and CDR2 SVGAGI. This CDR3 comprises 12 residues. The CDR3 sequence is CASSGGLSPLHF. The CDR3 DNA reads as TGTGCCAGCAGCGGGGGTTTATCACCCCTCCACTTT.

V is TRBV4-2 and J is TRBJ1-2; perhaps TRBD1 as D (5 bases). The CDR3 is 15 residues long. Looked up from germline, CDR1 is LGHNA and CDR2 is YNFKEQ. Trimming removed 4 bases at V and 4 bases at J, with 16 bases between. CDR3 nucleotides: TGTGCCAGCAGCCCGGATCGGAGGGACGGCTATGGCTACACCTTC. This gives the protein CASSPDRRDGYGYTF.

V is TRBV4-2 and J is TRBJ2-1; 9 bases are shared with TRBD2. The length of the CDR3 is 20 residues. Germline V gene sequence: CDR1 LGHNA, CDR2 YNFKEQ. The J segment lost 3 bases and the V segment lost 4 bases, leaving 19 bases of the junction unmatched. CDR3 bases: TGTGCCAGCAGCCTTCAAGGACCAGCGGGGGGCCTAACCAGCTACAATGAGCAGTTCTTC. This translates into CASSLQGPAGGLTSYNEQFF.

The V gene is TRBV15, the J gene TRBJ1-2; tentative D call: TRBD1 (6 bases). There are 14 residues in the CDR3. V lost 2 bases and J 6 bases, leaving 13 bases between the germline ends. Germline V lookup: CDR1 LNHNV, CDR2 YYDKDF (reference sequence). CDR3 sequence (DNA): TGTGCCACCAGCAGATTAAACAGGGACGATGGCTACACCTTC. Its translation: CATSRLNRDDGYTF.

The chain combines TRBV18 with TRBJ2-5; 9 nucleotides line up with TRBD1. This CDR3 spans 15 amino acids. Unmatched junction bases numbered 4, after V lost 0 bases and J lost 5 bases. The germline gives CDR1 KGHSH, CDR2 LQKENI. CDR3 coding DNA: TGTGCCAGCTCACCACCGGGACAGGGTCGGGAGACCCAGTACTTC. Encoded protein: CASSPPGQGRETQYF.

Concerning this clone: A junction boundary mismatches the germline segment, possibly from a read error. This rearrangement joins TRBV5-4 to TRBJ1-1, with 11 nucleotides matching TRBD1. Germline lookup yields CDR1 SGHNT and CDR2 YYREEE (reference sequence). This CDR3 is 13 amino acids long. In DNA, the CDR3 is TGTGCCAGCACCGGGACAGGGGGTCGGGCTGCTGCCTTT. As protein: CASTGTGGRAAAF.

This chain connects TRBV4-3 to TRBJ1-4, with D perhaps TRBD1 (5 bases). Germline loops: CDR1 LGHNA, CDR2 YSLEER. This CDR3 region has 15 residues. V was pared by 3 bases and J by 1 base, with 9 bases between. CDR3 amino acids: CASSQSGGTNEKLFF. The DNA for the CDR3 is TGCGCCAGCAGCCAGTCCGGGGGAACTAATGAAAAACTGTTTTTT.

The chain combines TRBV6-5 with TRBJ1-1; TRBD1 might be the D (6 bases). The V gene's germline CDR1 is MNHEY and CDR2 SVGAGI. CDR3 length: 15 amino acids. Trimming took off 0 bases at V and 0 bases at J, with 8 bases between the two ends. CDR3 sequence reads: CASSYSRGLNTEAFF. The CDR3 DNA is TGTGCCAGCAGTTACTCGCGGGGGCTGAACACTGAAGCTTTCTTT.

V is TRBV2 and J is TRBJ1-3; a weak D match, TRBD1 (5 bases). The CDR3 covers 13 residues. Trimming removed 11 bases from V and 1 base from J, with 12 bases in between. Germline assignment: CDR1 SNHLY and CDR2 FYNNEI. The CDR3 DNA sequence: TGTGCCGGGCGGCAGGGTTCTGGAAACACCATATATTTT. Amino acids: CAGRQGSGNTIYF.

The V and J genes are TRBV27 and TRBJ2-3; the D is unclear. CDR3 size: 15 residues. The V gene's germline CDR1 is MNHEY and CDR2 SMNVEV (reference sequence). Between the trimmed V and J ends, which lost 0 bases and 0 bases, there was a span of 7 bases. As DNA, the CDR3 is TGTGCCAGCAGTTTATCGTGGGTAAGCACAGATACGCAGTATTTT. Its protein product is CASSLSWVSTDTQYF.

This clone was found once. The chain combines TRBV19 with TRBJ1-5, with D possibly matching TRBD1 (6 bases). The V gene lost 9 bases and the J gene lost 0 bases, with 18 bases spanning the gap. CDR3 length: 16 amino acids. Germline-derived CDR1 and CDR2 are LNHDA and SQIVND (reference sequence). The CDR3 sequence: CASEDSLAYSNQPQHF. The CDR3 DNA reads TGTGCCAGCGAGGACAGCTTAGCGTATAGCAATCAGCCCCAGCATTTT. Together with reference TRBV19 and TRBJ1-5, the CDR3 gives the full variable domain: DGGITQSPKYLFRKEGQNVTLSCEQNLNHDAMYWYRQDPGQGLRLIYYSQIVNDFQKGDIAEGYSVSREKKESFPLTVTSAQKNPTAFYLCASEDSLAYSNQPQHFGDGTRLSIL.

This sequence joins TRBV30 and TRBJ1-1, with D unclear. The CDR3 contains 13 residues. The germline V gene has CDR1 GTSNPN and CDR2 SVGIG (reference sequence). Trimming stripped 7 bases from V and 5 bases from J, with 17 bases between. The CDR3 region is CASSKGEGTEAFF. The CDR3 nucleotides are TGTGCCTCTAGCAAGGGAGAGGGTACTGAAGCTTTCTTT.

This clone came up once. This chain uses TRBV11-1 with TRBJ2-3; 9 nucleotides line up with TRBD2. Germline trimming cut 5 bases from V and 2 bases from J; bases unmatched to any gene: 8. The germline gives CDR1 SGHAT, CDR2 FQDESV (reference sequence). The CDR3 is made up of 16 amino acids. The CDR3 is CASSGGTSSSTDTQYF. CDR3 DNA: TGTGCCAGCAGCGGTGGGACTAGCTCCTCCACAGATACGCAGTATTTT.

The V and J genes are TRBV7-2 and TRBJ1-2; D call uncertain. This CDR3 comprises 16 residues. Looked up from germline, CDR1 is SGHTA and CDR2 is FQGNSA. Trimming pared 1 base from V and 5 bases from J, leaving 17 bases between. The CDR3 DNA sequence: TGTGCCAGCAGCTTAGGTGGGCAGGAGAGCCGGTATGGCTACACCTTC. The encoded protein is CASSLGGQESRYGYTF.

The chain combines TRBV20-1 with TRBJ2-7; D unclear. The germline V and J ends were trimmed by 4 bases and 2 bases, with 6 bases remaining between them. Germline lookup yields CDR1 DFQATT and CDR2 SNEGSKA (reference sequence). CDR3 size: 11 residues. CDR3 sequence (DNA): TGCAGTGCTACCTGGACCTACGAGCAGTACTTC. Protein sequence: CSATWTYEQYF.

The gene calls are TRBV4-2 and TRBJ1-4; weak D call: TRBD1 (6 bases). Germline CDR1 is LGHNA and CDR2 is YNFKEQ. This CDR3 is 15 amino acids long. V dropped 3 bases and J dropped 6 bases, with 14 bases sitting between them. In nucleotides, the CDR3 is TGTGCCAGCAGCCATAGACAGGCTTGGGATGAAAAACTGTTTTTT. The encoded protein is CASSHRQAWDEKLFF.

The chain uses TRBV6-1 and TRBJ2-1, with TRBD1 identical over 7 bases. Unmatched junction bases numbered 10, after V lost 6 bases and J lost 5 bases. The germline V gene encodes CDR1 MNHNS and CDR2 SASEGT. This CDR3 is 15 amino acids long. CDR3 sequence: CASSPNPGQNNEQFF. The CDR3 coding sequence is TGTGCCAGCAGCCCCAACCCGGGACAGAACAATGAGCAGTTCTTC.

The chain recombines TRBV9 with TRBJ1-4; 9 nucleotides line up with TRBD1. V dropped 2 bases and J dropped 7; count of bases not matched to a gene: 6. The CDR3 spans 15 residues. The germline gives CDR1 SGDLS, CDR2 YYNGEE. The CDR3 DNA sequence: TGTGCCAGCAGCGTTTGGGGACAGGGTAGTGAAAAACTGTTTTTT. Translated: CASSVWGQGSEKLFF.